The next 27 T cell receptor beta chains were all read from a single sample in a study of blood T cells in healthy people across ages. A sample-barcoded 5' primer and a J-beta primer mix were used in a second PCR of about 6 to 12 cycles. TCRdb processed the 5' RACE reads anew with MiXCR; each CDR3 protein has one entry. The sample carries hundreds of thousands of distinct CDR3 sequences, approximately 52% recorded once. Sample: blood. These receptors all come from a woman of 80 years or more in good health.

This chain connects TRBV7-2 to TRBJ2-7; 9 positions agree with TRBD1. V shed 5 bases and J 5 bases; nucleotides not matched to a gene: 10. The germline gives CDR1 SGHTA, CDR2 FQGNSA. This CDR3 is built from 15 residues. For the CDR3, the DNA is TGTGCCAGCAGCGTAACCGGGACAGGGCTCGACGAGCAGTACTTC. It is translated as CASSVTGTGLDEQYF.

This clonotype was seen many times. The CDR3 here is CASPNTAGPRFQETQYF. The CDR3 coding sequence is TGTGCCAGCCCGAACACGGCGGGCCCACGTTTTCAAGAGACCCAGTACTTC. V gene TRBV12-3 or TRBV12-4 combines with J gene TRBJ2-5; a possible D gene is TRBD2 (5 bases). The CDR3 is 17 amino acids. V lost 8 bases, J lost 2 bases, and 24 bases lay in between.

The rearrangement links TRBV5-1 to TRBJ2-7; TRBD1 matches at 7 bases. Looked up from germline, CDR1 is SGHRS and CDR2 is YFSETQ. The CDR3 covers 15 residues. V lost 1 base and J lost 7; bases outside the gene matches: 11. The CDR3 DNA follows: TGCGCCAGCAGCTTGTTAGCGACAGGGTTTCAGGAGCAGTACTTC. Amino acid sequence: CASSLLATGFQEQYF.

This clonotype was counted only a few times. A much larger clone lies one base from this, so it may be a read error. The chain joins TRBV3-1 to TRBJ2-1; no reliable D call. CDR1 and CDR2 (germline): LGHDT, YNNKEL (reference sequence). This CDR3 is 15 amino acids long. Trimming left V 4 bases short and J 10 bases short, with 20 bases between. The CDR3: CASSPSRSRSGEQFF. CDR3 bases: TGTGCCAGCAGCCCCTCCCGATCGCGGAGTGGGGAGCAGTTCTTC.

The J gene is TRBJ1-2, the V gene TRBV20-1; D ambiguous. In germline, CDR1 is DFQATT, CDR2 SNEGSKA (reference sequence). This CDR3 has 12 amino acids. The CDR3 sequence: CSRYVGGSGYTF. For the CDR3, the DNA is TGCAGCCGCTACGTTGGAGGGTCGGGCTACACCTTC.

Only a few counts were recorded for this clonotype. The chain combines TRBV5-5 with TRBJ2-7, with a weak D call TRBD1 (6 bases). The CDR3 is 13 amino acids. Germline CDR1 and CDR2: SGHKS and YYEKEE (reference sequence). Trimming removed 5 bases at V and 7 bases at J, with 16 bases between. For the CDR3, the DNA is TGTGCCAGCAGGCTACAGGGTTACAATGAGCAGTACTTC. It yields the protein CASRLQGYNEQYF. Filled out from reference TRBV5-5 and TRBJ2-7, the complete variable domain reads DAGVTQSPTHLIKTRGQQVTLRCSPISGHKSVSWYQQVLGQGPQFIFQYYEKEERGRGNFPDRFSARQFPNYSSELNVNALLLGDSALYLCASRLQGYNEQYFGPGTRLTVT.

The chain has TRBV27 and TRBJ2-3; perhaps TRBD2 as D (6 bases). The CDR3 is made up of 14 amino acids. CDR1 is MNHEY, CDR2 SMNVEV, per germline (reference sequence). V was pared by 5 bases and J by 6 bases, with 15 bases between. The CDR3 DNA reads TGTGCCAGCAGTGCGACTAGTATATGGGATACGCAGTATTTT. Residues: CASSATSIWDTQYF.

This clonotype appeared many times. The V gene is TRBV6-5, the J gene TRBJ1-5, with D possibly being TRBD1 (6 bases). The CDR3 spans 14 residues. The germline CDR1 and CDR2 sequences are MNHEY and SVGAGI. V lost 2 bases and J 9 bases, leaving 14 bases between the germline ends. In DNA, the CDR3 is TGTGCCAGCAGTTACACAACAGGGAGGCCGCCCCAGCATTTT. Translated: CASSYTTGRPPQHF.

This chain connects TRBV27 to TRBJ1-1, with D maybe TRBD1 (5 bases). This CDR3 has 13 amino acids. Per the germline V gene, CDR1 is MNHEY and CDR2 is SMNVEV (reference sequence). Trimming shortened V by 6 bases and J by 8 bases, and 16 bases separated the two germline ends. The CDR3 bases are TGTGCCAGCAGCACAGGACGATCGGACGAAGCTTTCTTT. This sequence encodes CASSTGRSDEAFF.

The chain is built from TRBV29-1 and TRBJ2-3; 7 bases align to TRBD2. The CDR3 has 13 amino acids. With V trimmed by 4 bases and J by 9 bases, 10 bases remained unmatched. Germline V gives CDR1 SQVTM, CDR2 ANQGSEA. The CDR3 DNA reads TGCAGCGTTGGGGCGGGAGACCAGATAACGCAGTATTTT. Translating it yields CSVGAGDQITQYF.

This chain uses TRBV5-1 with TRBJ2-3, with 11 bases that match TRBD2. The CDR3 sequence is 17 residues long. The germline V gene encodes CDR1 SGHRS and CDR2 YFSETQ. Germline trimming cut 0 bases from V and 7 bases from J; bases unmatched to any gene: 10. The CDR3 here is CASSLAQIAGGPHTQYF. The CDR3 region has the DNA TGCGCCAGCAGCTTGGCTCAAATAGCGGGGGGGCCGCATACGCAGTATTTT.

This clonotype was picked up a small number of times. The V gene is TRBV7-9, the J gene TRBJ2-2, with D tentatively TRBD1 (5 bases). The germline V gene encodes CDR1 SEHNR and CDR2 FQNEAQ (reference sequence). Deletions cut 0 bases from V and 2 bases from J, with 10 bases between. The CDR3 has 16 residues. In DNA form, the CDR3 reads TGTGCCAGCAGCTTAGCTATGACAGTTAACACCGGGGAGCTGTTTTTT. This translates into CASSLAMTVNTGELFF.

The DNA for the CDR3 is TGCGCCAGCAGCTTCCAGGGCTCGGGGTACAATGAGCAGTTCTTC. Its protein is CASSFQGSGYNEQFF. This chain connects TRBV4-1 to TRBJ2-1, with D perhaps being TRBD1 or TRBD2 (5 bases each). Between the trimmed V and J ends, which lost 5 bases and 4 bases, there was a span of 15 bases. The CDR3 sequence is 15 residues long. Germline CDR1 MGHRA, CDR2 YSYEKL.

This clonotype was seen many times. This rearrangement joins TRBV5-1 to TRBJ2-1, with D tentatively TRBD1 or TRBD2 (5 bases each). V lost 0 bases and J lost 6, with 22 bases in between. The CDR3 totals 18 residues. Germline CDR1 reads SGHRS; CDR2 reads YFSETQ. The CDR3 spells CASSLGPLRSGTGNEQFF. In DNA form, the CDR3 reads TGCGCCAGCAGCTTGGGCCCCTTGAGATCCGGGACCGGCAATGAGCAGTTCTTC. Complete variable domain (other parts from reference TRBV5-1 and TRBJ2-1): KAGVTQTPRYLIKTRGQQVTLSCSPISGHRSVSWYQQTPGQGLQFLFEYFSETQRNKGNFPGRFSGRQFSNSRSEMNVSTLELGDSALYLCASSLGPLRSGTGNEQFFGPGTRLTVL.

This clonotype was detected ten times or more. The chain uses TRBV20-1 and TRBJ2-7; the match to TRBD2 covers 7 bases. Losses at the gene ends were 0 bases for V and 4 bases for J; bases not matched to a gene: 9. Germline assignment: CDR1 DFQATT and CDR2 SNEGSKA (reference sequence). The CDR3 is 15 residues long. CDR3 in DNA: TGCAGTGCTAGAGACCCTAGCGGTGGAAGGTACGAGCAGTACTTC. Its translation is CSARDPSGGRYEQYF.

This clonotype was seen at least ten times. The chain couples TRBV2 to TRBJ2-1, with TRBD2 matching over 10 bases. The CDR3 sequence is 14 residues long. The ends lost 5 bases at V and 7 bases at J; junction bases unmatched: 5. Germline V gene sequence: CDR1 SNHLY, CDR2 FYNNEI. The chain's CDR3 is CASSTSGTLNEQFF. The CDR3 DNA reads TGTGCCAGCAGTACTAGCGGGACGTTGAATGAGCAGTTCTTC.

This chain uses TRBV4-1 with TRBJ2-7; D remains unclear. There are 14 residues in the CDR3. V was cut by 1 base and J by 2 bases, with 9 bases left in between. The germline CDR1 and CDR2 sequences are MGHRA and YSYEKL. As DNA, the CDR3 is TGCGCCAGCAGCCAAGGGGCCGATACCTACGAGCAGTACTTC. Protein: CASSQGADTYEQYF.

The V and J genes are TRBV4-2 and TRBJ1-1, with 8 bases fitting TRBD1. The junction had 11 bases not matched to a gene; V was cut back by 4 bases and J by 4 bases. CDR1 is LGHNA and CDR2 is YNFKEQ in the germline V gene. The CDR3 runs to 16 residues. The CDR3 protein is CASSPSGTGWGTEAFF. CDR3 bases: TGTGCCAGCAGCCCTTCGGGGACAGGTTGGGGCACTGAAGCTTTCTTT.

With respect to this clonotype: A read error may be the cause here, since a much bigger clone is one base away. The V and J genes are TRBV29-1 and TRBJ2-5; TRBD1 agrees at 7 bases. Near its end, the DNA agrees better with TRBJ2-7, so the J call may be wrong. CDR3 length: 14 residues. In germline, CDR1 is SQVTM, CDR2 ANQGSEA. CDR3 amino acids: CSVVDRRATYEQYF. CDR3 DNA sequence: TGCAGCGTTGTGGACAGGCGCGCCACCTACGAGCAGTACTTC.

The table lists this clonotype with a few counts. This CDR3 is CASGPRDHTDTQYF. The CDR3 coding sequence is TGTGCCAGCGGACCACGGGATCACACAGATACGCAGTATTTT. The chain is built from TRBV12-3 or TRBV12-4 and TRBJ2-3; the D gene is possibly TRBD2 (5 bases). The CDR3 totals 14 residues. V lost 8 bases to trimming and J lost 2 bases, with 14 bases between them.

This clonotype was recorded a few times. A single base separates this from a much larger clone, so it may be a read error. The rearrangement uses TRBV7-3 and TRBJ2-5; D is tentatively TRBD1 or TRBD2 (7 bases each). This CDR3 is built from 16 residues. The V gene's germline CDR1 is SGHTA and CDR2 FQGTGA. Trimming shortened V by 0 bases and J by 11 bases, and 22 bases separated the two germline ends. Here the CDR3 reads CASSLTGRGRINEQYF. The CDR3 region has the DNA TGTGCCAGCAGCTTAACGGGGAGGGGGCGCATAAATGAGCAGTACTTC.

This sequence joins TRBV20-1 and TRBJ1-5, with D maybe TRBD1 (5 bases). The CDR3 is 14 residues long. V was shortened by 7 bases and J by 2 bases, with 15 bases between the two germline ends. Per germline, CDR1 DFQATT and CDR2 SNEGSKA (reference sequence). This CDR3 reads CSVRRGFGNQPQHF. For the CDR3, the DNA is TGCAGTGTTAGGCGGGGGTTTGGCAATCAGCCCCAGCATTTT.

This sequence joins TRBV20-1 and TRBJ2-1; the match to TRBD2 covers 11 bases. This CDR3 is built from 15 residues. V shed 5 bases, J shed 5 bases, and the junction held 8 bases outside the gene matches. Germline lookup yields CDR1 DFQATT and CDR2 SNEGSKA (reference sequence). The CDR3 DNA reads TGCAGTGCTCCGATCCCGGGACTAGCGGACAATGAGCAGTTCTTC. Its translation is CSAPIPGLADNEQFF.

This clonotype was counted many times. V gene TRBV7-2 combines with J gene TRBJ2-1; D remains unclear. V lost 1 base and J lost 6, with 13 bases in between. This CDR3 is 15 amino acids long. Germline V gene lookup returns CDR1 SGHTA and CDR2 FQGNSA. In DNA, the CDR3 is TGTGCCAGCAGCTTAGTGGGGTTCTCCGGCAATGAGCAGTTCTTC. Amino acid sequence: CASSLVGFSGNEQFF.

This clonotype was seen a handful of times. The chain combines TRBV3-1 with TRBJ2-7; 10 bases agree with TRBD1. CDR1 LGHDT and CDR2 YNNKEL come from the germline V gene (reference sequence). With V trimmed by 4 bases and J by 3 bases, 6 bases remained unmatched. CDR3 length equals 15 residues. CDR3 residues: CASSLGTGAFYEQYF. CDR3 DNA: TGTGCCAGCAGCCTGGGGACAGGGGCTTTCTACGAGCAGTACTTC.

V and J are TRBV11-3 and TRBJ2-4; 9 nucleotides line up with TRBD1. Matching the DNA end better, TRBJ2-7 makes the J call doubtful. The CDR3 loop spans 13 amino acids. CDR1 and CDR2 (germline): SGHNT, YENEEA. CDR3 in DNA: TGTGCCAGCAGTCGGGACAGGGCAGGCGAGCAGTACTTC. Translating it yields CASSRDRAGEQYF.

This clonotype was counted many times. The chain recombines TRBV6-8 with TRBJ2-1; 12 nucleotides align to TRBD1. The trim removed 4 bases at V and 7 bases at J, leaving 2 bases unmatched. Germline CDR1 is MNHGY and CDR2 is SAAAGT. The CDR3 is 14 amino acids. The CDR3 bases are TGTGCCAGCAGTTGGGGACAGGGGGCAAATGAGCAGTTCTTC. It encodes CASSWGQGANEQFF.